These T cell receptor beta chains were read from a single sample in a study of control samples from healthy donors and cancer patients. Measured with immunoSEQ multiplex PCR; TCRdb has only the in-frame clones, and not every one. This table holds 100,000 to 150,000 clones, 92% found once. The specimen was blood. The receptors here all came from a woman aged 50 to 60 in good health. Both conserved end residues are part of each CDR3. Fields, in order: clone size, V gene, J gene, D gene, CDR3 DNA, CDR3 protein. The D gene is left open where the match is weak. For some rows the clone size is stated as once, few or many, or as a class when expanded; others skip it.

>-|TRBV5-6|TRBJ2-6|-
TGTGCCAGCAGCTTGGTTTTGCTCTCTGGGGCCAACGTCCTGACTTTC
CASSLVLLSGANVLTF
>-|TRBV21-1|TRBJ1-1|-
TGTGCCAGCAGCCCGCAGGACAGGGTGATGGTGGGCACTGAAGCTTTCTTT
CASSPQDRVMVGTEAFF
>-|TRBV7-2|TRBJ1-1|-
TGTGCCAGCAGCTTAGATAGGTTCTCTGAAGCTTTCTTT
CASSLDRFSEAFF
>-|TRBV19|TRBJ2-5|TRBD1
TGTGCCAGCCGGGACAGGGGATCGACCCAGTACTTC
CASRDRGSTQYF
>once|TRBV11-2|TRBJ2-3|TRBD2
TGTGCCAGCAGCCTCGGACTAGCGGGTGGGCGCACAGATACGCAGTATTTT
CASSLGLAGGRTDTQYF
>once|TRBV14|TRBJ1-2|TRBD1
TGTGCCAGCAGCCAAGGAGGGACAGACTATGGCTACACCTTC
CASSQGGTDYGYTF
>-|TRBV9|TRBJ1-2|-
TGTGCCAGCAGCTTGACGACTAACTATGGCTACACCTTC
CASSLTTNYGYTF
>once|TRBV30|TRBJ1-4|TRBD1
TGTGCCTGGGCTCAGGGGGCGGCTGAAAAACTGTTTTTT
CAWAQGAAEKLFF
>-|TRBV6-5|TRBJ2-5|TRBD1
TGTGCCAGCACCCCCGGGACAGCAAAAGAGACCCAGTACTTC
CASTPGTAKETQYF
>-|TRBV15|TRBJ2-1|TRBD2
TGTGCCACCAGCAGAGAGACTAGCGGGAGTGGTGAGCAGTTCTTC
CATSRETSGSGEQFF
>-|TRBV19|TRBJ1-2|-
TGTGCCAGTAGTATACGACTCGGACGGATGGATAACTATGGCTACACCTTC
CASSIRLGRMDNYGYTF
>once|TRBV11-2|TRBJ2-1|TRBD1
TGTGCCAGCAGCCAAGGCTCGGGACAGACCCTCTACAATGAGCAGTTCTTC
CASSQGSGQTLYNEQFF
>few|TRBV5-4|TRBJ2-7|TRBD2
TGTGCCAGCAGCTCACGGACTAGCGGGACGTACGAGCAGTACTTC
CASSSRTSGTYEQYF
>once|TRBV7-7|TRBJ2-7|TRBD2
TGTGCTAGCAGCTTAGAGGCGGGAGGGCCCCACGAGCAGTACTTC
CASSLEAGGPHEQYF
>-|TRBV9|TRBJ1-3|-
TGTGCCAGCAGCGTAGAGGGGTCTGGAAACACCATATATTTT
CASSVEGSGNTIYF